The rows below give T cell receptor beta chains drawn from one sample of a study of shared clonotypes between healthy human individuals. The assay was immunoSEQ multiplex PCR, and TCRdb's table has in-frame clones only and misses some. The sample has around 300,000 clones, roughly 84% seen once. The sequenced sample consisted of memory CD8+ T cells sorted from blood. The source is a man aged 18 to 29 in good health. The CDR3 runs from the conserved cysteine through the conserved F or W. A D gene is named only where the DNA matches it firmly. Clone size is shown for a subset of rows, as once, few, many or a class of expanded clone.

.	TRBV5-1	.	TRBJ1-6	CASSWYRERGSPLHF	TGCGCCAGCAGCTGGTACAGGGAACGCGGTTCACCCCTCCACTTT
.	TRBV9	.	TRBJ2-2	CASSVYQDANTGELFF	TGTGCCAGCAGCGTTTATCAGGATGCGAACACCGGGGAGCTGTTTTTT
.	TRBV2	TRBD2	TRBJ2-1	CASIGRTSGDHNEQFF	TGTGCCAGCATAGGGCGAACTAGCGGAGATCACAATGAGCAGTTCTTC
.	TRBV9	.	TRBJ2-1	CASSVSPGNEQFF	TGTGCCAGCAGCGTAAGTCCAGGGAATGAGCAGTTCTTC
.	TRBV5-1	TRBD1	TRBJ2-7	CASSQQGQGDEQYF	TGCGCCAGCAGCCAGCAGGGACAGGGGGACGAGCAGTACTTC
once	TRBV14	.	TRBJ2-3	CASSQRYWGPPGDTQYF	TGTGCCAGCAGCCAACGGTACTGGGGACCACCGGGGGATACGCAGTATTTT
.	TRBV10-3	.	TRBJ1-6	CAISESLSGSSYNSPLHF	TGTGCCATCAGTGAGTCCCTAAGCGGGAGCTCCTATAATTCACCCCTCCACTTT
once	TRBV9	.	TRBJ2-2	CASSVVTGPLGAGELFF	TGTGCCAGCAGCGTAGTAACAGGGCCACTTGGGGCCGGGGAGCTGTTTTTT
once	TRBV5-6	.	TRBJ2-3	CASSPFHTDTQYF	TGTGCCAGCAGCCCTTTTCACACAGATACGCAGTATTTT
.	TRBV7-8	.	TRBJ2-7	CASSLSSWHRAYEQYF	TGTGCCAGCAGCTTGAGTTCGTGGCATAGGGCCTACGAGCAGTACTTC
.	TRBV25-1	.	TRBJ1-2	CASSDFAYTTGYTF	TGTGCCAGCAGTGACTTTGCTTACACTACTGGCTACACCTTC
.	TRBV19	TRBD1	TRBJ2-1	CASSIWDRNNEQFF	TGTGCCAGTAGTATATGGGACAGGAACAATGAGCAGTTCTTC
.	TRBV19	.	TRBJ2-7	CASSITDSRYYEQYF	TGTGCCAGTAGTATAACGGACAGCCGATACTACGAGCAGTACTTC
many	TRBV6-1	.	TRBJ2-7	CASSTPWGDEQYF	TGTGCCAGCAGTACCCCCTGGGGCGACGAGCAGTACTTC
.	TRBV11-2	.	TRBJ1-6	CASSLGLRDRNSPLHF	TGTGCCAGCAGCTTAGGGTTGCGGGATAGAAATTCACCCCTCCACTTT
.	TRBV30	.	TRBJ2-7	CAWSGPQLERTARYEQYF	TGTGCCTGGAGTGGTCCCCAACTTGAACGGACAGCTCGCTACGAGCAGTACTTC
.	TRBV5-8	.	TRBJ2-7	CASSLVSEQYF	TGTGCCAGCAGCTTGGTGAGCGAGCAGTACTTC
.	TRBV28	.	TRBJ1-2	CASSLSPLASNYGYTF	TGTGCCAGCAGTTTATCCCCCTTGGCGTCAAACTATGGCTACACCTTC
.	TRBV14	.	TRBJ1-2	CASSIHLYYGYTF	TGTGCCAGCAGTATACACCTGTACTATGGCTACACCTTC
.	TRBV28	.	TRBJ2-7	CASSSPPGVSYEQYF	TGTGCCAGCAGCTCTCCTCCGGGAGTCTCCTACGAGCAGTACTTC
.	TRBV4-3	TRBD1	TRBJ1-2	CASSHTGGGNYGYTF	TGCGCCAGCAGCCACACAGGGGGGGGAAACTATGGCTACACCTTC
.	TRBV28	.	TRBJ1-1	CASSFRATEAFF	TGTGCCAGCAGTTTTAGGGCCACTGAAGCTTTCTTT
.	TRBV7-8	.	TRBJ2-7	CASSFFLSVEQYF	TGTGCCAGCAGCTTTTTCCTCTCCGTCGAGCAGTACTTC
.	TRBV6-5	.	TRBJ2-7	CASSSGLREQYF	TGTGCCAGCAGTTCCGGCTTACGCGAGCAGTACTTC
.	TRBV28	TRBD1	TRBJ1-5	CASSFGRGLNQPQHF	TGTGCCAGCAGTTTTGGCAGGGGGCTAAATCAGCCCCAGCATTTT
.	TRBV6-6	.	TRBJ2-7	CASSYQGLWEEQYF	TGTGCCAGCAGTTACCAGGGACTTTGGGAAGAGCAGTACTTC
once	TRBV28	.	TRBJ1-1	CASSLSVGSPNTEAFF	TGTGCCAGCAGTTTATCAGTGGGCAGCCCGAACACTGAAGCTTTCTTT
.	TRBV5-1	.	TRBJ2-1	CASSQNWIEQVHNEQFF	TGCGCCAGCAGCCAAAATTGGATTGAACAGGTTCATAATGAGCAGTTCTTC
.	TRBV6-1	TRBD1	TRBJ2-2	CASSEATGVYDTGELFF	TGTGCCAGCAGTGAAGCCACAGGGGTGTATGACACCGGGGAGCTGTTTTTT
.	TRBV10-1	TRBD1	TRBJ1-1	CASSETGEEAFF	TGCGCCAGCAGTGAGACAGGGGAAGAAGCTTTCTTT
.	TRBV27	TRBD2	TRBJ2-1	CASSLAGAYNEQFF	TGTGCCAGCAGTTTAGCGGGGGCCTACAATGAGCAGTTCTTC
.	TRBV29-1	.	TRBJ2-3	CSVLLPRPGSDTDTQYF	TGCAGCGTTCTCTTACCCCGCCCGGGGTCTGACACAGATACGCAGTATTTT
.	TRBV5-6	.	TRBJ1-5	CASSFWDSNQPQHF	TGTGCCAGCAGCTTCTGGGATAGCAATCAGCCCCAGCATTTT
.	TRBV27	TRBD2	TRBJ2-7	CASSWGRGGTYEQYF	TGTGCCAGCAGTTGGGGCCGGGGGGGAACCTACGAGCAGTACTTC
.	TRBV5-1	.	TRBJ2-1	CASSFATVLGAASSYNEQFF	TGCGCCAGCAGCTTTGCCACGGTTCTGGGGGCTGCTAGCTCCTACAATGAGCAGTTCTTC
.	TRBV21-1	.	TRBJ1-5	CASSKGTGRFNQPQHF	TGTGCCAGCAGCAAAGGGACAGGGCGCTTCAATCAGCCCCAGCATTTT
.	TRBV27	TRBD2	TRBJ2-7	CASSLSAGALHEQYF	TGTGCCAGCAGTTTATCAGCGGGAGCGTTGCACGAGCAGTACTTC
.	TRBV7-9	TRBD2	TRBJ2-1	CASIVAGSEQFF	TGTGCCAGCATAGTAGCGGGGTCTGAGCAGTTCTTC
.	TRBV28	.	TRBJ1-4	CASRHDRPTNEKLFF	TGTGCCAGCAGGCATGACAGGCCAACTAATGAAAAACTGTTTTTT
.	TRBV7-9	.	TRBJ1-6	CASRSGDGANSPLHF	TGTGCCAGCAGATCCGGGGACGGTGCGAATTCACCCCTCCACTTT
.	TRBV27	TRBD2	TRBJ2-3	CASSLLAGGADFTDTQYF	TGTGCCAGCAGTTTATTAGCGGGAGGGGCCGATTTCACAGATACGCAGTATTTT
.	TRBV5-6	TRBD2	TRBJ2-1	CASSLASGLAGVDEQFF	TGTGCCAGCAGCTTGGCCTCCGGACTAGCGGGAGTGGATGAGCAGTTCTTC
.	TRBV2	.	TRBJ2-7	CASEGDYEQYF	TGTGCCAGCGAGGGGGACTACGAGCAGTACTTC
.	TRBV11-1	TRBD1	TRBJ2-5	CASSSWQGAGETQYF	TGTGCCAGCAGCTCGTGGCAGGGGGCTGGAGAGACCCAGTACTTC
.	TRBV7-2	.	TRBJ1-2	CASSSYAIVSLANYGYTF	TGTGCCAGCAGCTCTTACGCGATCGTCAGCTTAGCTAACTATGGCTACACCTTC